A selection of T cell receptor beta chains follows, all from one sample in a study of cytomegalovirus exposure and HLA in healthy donors. The protocol was immunoSEQ multiplex PCR, while the TCRdb copy is restricted to in-frame clones and leaves out a portion. The sample has more than 60,000 clones, 84% seen once. What was sequenced was PBMCs. The receptors were gathered from a man aged 70 or older in good health and CMV-seropositive. Both conserved end residues are part of each CDR3. A D gene is named only where the DNA matches it firmly. Where a row states a size, it is once, few, many or the class of an expanded clone; other rows omit it.

abundance | d_gene | j_gene | v_gene | CDR3nt | CDR3aa
. | . | TRBJ1-1 | TRBV19 | TGTGCCAGTAGCTTTAGCGCTGAAGCTTTCTTT | CASSFSAEAFF
. | TRBD1 | TRBJ2-5 | TRBV5-1 | TGCGCCAGCAGCGAAGGGACAGGGGGCCGCCAAGAGACCCAGTACTTC | CASSEGTGGRQETQYF
. | TRBD1 | TRBJ1-1 | TRBV29-1 | TGCAGCGCTACCGGGACAGAGGGCACTGAAGCTTTCTTT | CSATGTEGTEAFF
few | . | TRBJ1-4 | TRBV7-9 | TGTGCCAGCAGCTTACTAAAGGGAGGAGGGTATGAAAAACTGTTTTTT | CASSLLKGGGYEKLFF
. | . | TRBJ1-1 | TRBV11-2 | TGTGCCAGCAGCTTAGCCAGGGTAAGGAGTGGCACTGAAGCTTTCTTT | CASSLARVRSGTEAFF
. | TRBD1 | TRBJ2-5 | TRBV18 | TGTGCCAGCTCACCTCGGGACAGGGAAGAGACCCAGTACTTC | CASSPRDREETQYF
few | . | TRBJ1-2 | TRBV28 | TGTGCCAGCAGTTTATCAGGGTGGAATGGCTACACCTTC | CASSLSGWNGYTF
. | TRBD1 | TRBJ2-7 | TRBV5-1 | TGCGCCAGCAGCTCGACAGGGGTCTACGAGCAGTACTTC | CASSSTGVYEQYF
. | TRBD2 | TRBJ2-2 | TRBV9 | TGTGCCAGCGCTCGGGGGGACGGGGAGCTGTTTTTT | CASARGDGELFF
. | TRBD2 | TRBJ2-5 | TRBV4-1 | TGCGCCAGCAGCCAAGATGAGGCGACTAGCGGCTCCGGGGAGTACTTC | CASSQDEATSGSGEYF
. | . | TRBJ2-7 | TRBV10-3 | TGTGCCATCAGTGAGTTTGGACTGTACGAGCAGTACTTC | CAISEFGLYEQYF
few | TRBD2 | TRBJ2-5 | TRBV6-5 | TGTGCCAGCAGTTACTCCCTAGCGGGAGACCAAGAGACCCAGTACTTC | CASSYSLAGDQETQYF
. | TRBD1 | TRBJ2-7 | TRBV18 | TGTGCCAGCTCACCACCGGGACAGGGCTCCTCCGAGCAGTACTTC | CASSPPGQGSSEQYF
. | . | TRBJ2-3 | TRBV5-4 | TGTGCCAGCAGCCTCGTGTTCACAGATACGCAGTATTTT | CASSLVFTDTQYF
once | TRBD2 | TRBJ2-5 | TRBV28 | TGTGCCAGCAGGGGGGGGACGGCCCATCGGGGCCAAGAGACCCAGTACTTC | CASRGGTAHRGQETQYF
. | . | TRBJ1-2 | TRBV18 | TGTGCCAGCTCACAGGACAGCAACTATGGCTACACCTTC | CASSQDSNYGYTF
. | TRBD2 | TRBJ2-5 | TRBV6-5 | TGTGCCAGCAGTATCGGGGGGCAAGAGACCCAGTACTTC | CASSIGGQETQYF
. | . | TRBJ1-5 | TRBV2 | TGTGCCAGCAGTGAGGCGGCGGGGAGCAATCAGCCCCAGCATTTT | CASSEAAGSNQPQHF
. | . | TRBJ2-2 | TRBV10-1 | TGCGCCAGCAGTGAGTCTTTAGCGAACACCGGGGAGCTGTTTTTT | CASSESLANTGELFF
. | . | TRBJ1-6 | TRBV27 | TGTGCCAGCAGTTTTCAGTATAATTCACCCCTCCACTTT | CASSFQYNSPLHF
. | TRBD1 | TRBJ2-7 | TRBV14 | TGTGCCAGCAGCTTATTACGGACAGGGAGACAATTTGGCGAGCAGTACTTC | CASSLLRTGRQFGEQYF
. | . | TRBJ2-2 | TRBV6-6 | TGTGCCAGCAATCCCCGCTATGATTACGGGGAGCTGTTTTTT | CASNPRYDYGELFF
. | . | TRBJ1-1 | TRBV20-1 | TGCAGTGCTAGGAGGAACACTGAAGCTTTCTTT | CSARRNTEAFF
few | TRBD1 | TRBJ2-5 | TRBV25-1 | TGTGCCAGTGCCGGGACAGAAAAAGAGACCCAGTACTTC | CASAGTEKETQYF
. | TRBD1 | TRBJ1-1 | TRBV12-5 | TGTGCTAGTGGTTTGGTAAGGGGACAGTCTAACACTGAAGCTTTCTTT | CASGLVRGQSNTEAFF
. | TRBD1 | TRBJ2-3 | TRBV6-4 | TGTGCCAGCAGTGACACCGGACAGGGGACAGATACGCAGTATTTT | CASSDTGQGTDTQYF
. | . | TRBJ2-6 | TRBV5-4 | TGTGCCAGCAGCTTGGCGGGACACGTAGTCTCTGGGGCCAACGTCCTGACTTTC | CASSLAGHVVSGANVLTF
. | TRBD2 | TRBJ2-2 | TRBV11-3 | TGTGCCAGCAGCTTAAGCGGGGGGGTCACCGGGGAGCTGTTTTTT | CASSLSGGVTGELFF